This T cell receptor beta chain was recovered during a study of cytomegalovirus exposure and HLA in healthy donors. PCR involved 60 Vbeta and 13 Jbeta primers. Data came from immunoSEQ multiplex PCR; TCRdb stores just in-frame clones and leaves some out. The sample has fewer than 150,000 clones, and its top ten clones hold roughly 3%. Study-wide results and limits: Most TCR sequences were rare, but some public TCRs occurred in many donors. Among immune exposure information, only CMV serostatus was available. Another analysis was done later, and it associated 17,000 or so TCR beta sequences with HLA alleles at 0.05 false discovery rate. Within a later analysis, the majority of CMV-associated TCR beta chains appeared HLA-restricted.

The CDR3 runs to 13 residues. Losses at the gene ends were 6 bases for V and 5 bases for J; bases not matched to a gene: 7. The germline CDR1 and CDR2 sequences are LGHNT and FRNRAP. On this clone itself: Its antigen remains unknown.

What was sequenced was PBMCs. The chain combines TRBV12-5 with TRBJ2-7, with 7 positions matching TRBD1. This sequence originates from a man between 40 and 49 years old in good health and CMV-seronegative. The CDR3 DNA is TGTGCTAGTGGCCGACAGGGTGCCAACGAGCAGTACTTC. This gives the protein CASGRQGANEQYF. Together with reference TRBV12-5 and TRBJ2-7, the CDR3 gives the full variable domain: DARVTQTPRHKVTEMGQEVTMRCQPILGHNTVFWYRQTMMQGLELLAYFRNRAPLDDSGMPKDRFSAEMPDATLATLKIQPSEPRDSAVYFCASGRQGANEQYFGPGTRLTVT.